This passage covers 12 T cell receptor beta chains from one sample sequenced in a study of cytomegalovirus exposure and HLA in healthy donors (dated by TCRdb to about 2017). The library was made by the immunoSEQ multiplex PCR assay. In TCRdb, the immuneACCESS table is reduced to in-frame sequences with V and J assigned. These tables do not hold every clone; where another copy was compared, an unresolved V gene accounts for under half, and the others remain unexplained. Within this sample are some 260,000 clones, with roughly 87% of them counted one time only. The ten largest clones capture 3.1% of the sample. The sample comprised PBMCs. Source of these receptors: a woman in her twenties or thirties in good health and CMV-seronegative.

The chain recombines TRBV27 with TRBJ2-2, with 7 bases fitting TRBD1. CDR1 is MNHEY and CDR2 is SMNVEV in the germline V gene (reference sequence). V gave up 4 bases and J gave up 2 bases; unmatched junction bases: 7. The CDR3 is made up of 16 amino acids. Written as DNA, the CDR3 is TGTGCCAGCAGTTCATCGGGACAGATTAACACCGGGGAGCTGTTTTTT. Its protein product is CASSSSGQINTGELFF.

V gene TRBV5-1 combines with J gene TRBJ2-4; the D gene is possibly TRBD1 (6 bases). The germline gives CDR1 SGHRS, CDR2 YFSETQ. The V end lost 2 bases, the J end lost 1 base, and 13 bases lay between the germline ends. The CDR3 contains 16 residues. The CDR3: CASSLNRAGAKNIQYF. DNA of the CDR3: TGCGCCAGCAGCTTAAACAGGGCCGGGGCCAAAAACATTCAGTACTTC.

The rearrangement joins TRBV28 to TRBJ2-7, with a weak D call TRBD1 (5 bases). Germline V gives CDR1 MDHEN, CDR2 SYDVKM. The CDR3 is 14 residues long. The ends were cut back, 6 bases at V and 0 bases at J, with 12 bases in the middle. The CDR3 here is CASRKRQSSYEQYF. CDR3 sequence (DNA): TGTGCCAGCAGGAAACGACAGAGCTCCTACGAGCAGTACTTC.

The chain is built from TRBV27 and TRBJ2-7; D is perhaps TRBD1 (5 bases). V was clipped by 4 bases and J by 0 bases, with 19 bases between them. This CDR3 has 17 amino acids. Germline V gives CDR1 MNHEY, CDR2 SMNVEV (reference sequence). Here the CDR3 reads CASSSKLGARSSYEQYF. The DNA of the CDR3 is TGTGCCAGCAGTTCTAAGTTAGGGGCAAGGAGCTCCTACGAGCAGTACTTC.

The chain carries TRBV15 and TRBJ2-7; D gene uncertain. Per the germline V gene, CDR1 is LNHNV and CDR2 is YYDKDF (reference sequence). There are 14 residues in the CDR3. V was pared by 3 bases and J by 4 bases, with 13 bases between. The DNA for the CDR3 is TGTGCCACCAGCAGGGACCGGGTCCTATACGAGCAGTACTTC. Protein sequence: CATSRDRVLYEQYF.

The chain uses TRBV28 and TRBJ2-2, with D possibly being TRBD1 (5 bases). Germline-derived CDR1 and CDR2 are MDHEN and SYDVKM. V lost 5 bases and J 1 base, leaving 8 bases between the germline ends. This CDR3 region has 14 residues. The CDR3 DNA reads as TGTGCCAGCAGTCTCAGGGAGAACACCGGGGAGCTGTTTTTT. It specifies CASSLRENTGELFF.

This clone was seen just once. This chain joins TRBV2 and TRBJ2-2; D is uncertain. This CDR3 has 13 residues. Trimming shortened V by 0 bases and J by 5 bases, and 4 bases separated the two germline ends. Germline values: CDR1 SNHLY, CDR2 FYNNEI. The CDR3 here is CASSEARTGELFF. In DNA form, the CDR3 reads TGTGCCAGCAGTGAAGCAAGGACCGGGGAGCTGTTTTTT.

This chain joins TRBV29-1 and TRBJ2-6, with 8 bases matching TRBD1. This CDR3 comprises 15 residues. In germline, CDR1 is SQVTM, CDR2 ANQGSEA. Trimming removed 2 bases from V and 0 bases from J; junction bases left unmatched: 0. Written as DNA, the CDR3 is TGCAGCGTTGAAACAGGGGGCTCTGGGGCCAACGTCCTGACTTTC. This encodes CSVETGGSGANVLTF.

The genes are TRBV7-2 and TRBJ2-7, with 7 bases matching TRBD2. J gave up 2 bases and V 4 bases, and 8 bases lay outside the gene matches. Germline values: CDR1 SGHTA, CDR2 FQGNSA. This CDR3 has 15 amino acids. The CDR3 here is CASSSRTSRTYEQYF. The CDR3 DNA reads as TGTGCCAGCAGCTCTCGGACTAGTCGCACCTACGAGCAGTACTTC.

The J gene is TRBJ2-4, the V gene TRBV5-3, with 8 bases matching TRBD1. TRBV5-3 is known as an ORF, though its function is uncertain. The CDR3 totals 16 residues. Trimming at V came to 4 bases and at J to 2 bases, leaving 8 bases not matched to a gene. The CDR3: CARSLSQGATKNIQYF. The CDR3 bases are TGTGCCAGAAGCCTCAGTCAGGGGGCAACCAAAAACATTCAGTACTTC.

The rearrangement links TRBV19 to TRBJ2-6, with 7 bases that match TRBD2. The V gene end was trimmed by 6 bases and the J gene end by 4 bases; junction bases not matched to a gene: 6. CDR1 LNHDA and CDR2 SQIVND come from the germline V gene (reference sequence). The CDR3 is 15 amino acids. CDR3: CASSISGWGANVLTF. CDR3 sequence (DNA): TGTGCCAGTAGCATTAGCGGGTGGGGGGCCAACGTCCTGACTTTC.

The chain joins TRBV9 to TRBJ2-1, with 11 bases lining up with TRBD2. This CDR3 is built from 18 residues. Per germline, CDR1 SGDLS and CDR2 YYNGEE. V gave up 0 bases and J gave up 7 bases; unmatched junction bases: 12. The CDR3 region has the DNA TGTGCCAGCAGCGTAGATCACCTAGCGGGAGGTCGAAAGAATGAGCAGTTCTTC. Protein product: CASSVDHLAGGRKNEQFF.